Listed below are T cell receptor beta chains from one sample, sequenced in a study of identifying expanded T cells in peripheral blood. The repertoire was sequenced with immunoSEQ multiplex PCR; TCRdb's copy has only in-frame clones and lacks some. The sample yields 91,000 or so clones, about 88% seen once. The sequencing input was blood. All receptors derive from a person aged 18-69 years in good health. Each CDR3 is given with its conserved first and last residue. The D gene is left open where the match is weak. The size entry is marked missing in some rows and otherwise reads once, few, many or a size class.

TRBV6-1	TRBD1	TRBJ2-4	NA	TGTGCCAGCAGTGTCGAGACAGGGTCCATGGCCAAAAACATTCAGTACTTC	CASSVETGSMAKNIQYF
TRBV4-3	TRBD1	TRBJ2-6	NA	TGCGCCAGCAGCCAAGGCGACGGGACAGGGATCTCTGGGGCCAACGTCCTGACTTTC	CASSQGDGTGISGANVLTF
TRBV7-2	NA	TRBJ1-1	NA	TGTGCCAGCAGCCCAAGTCTAGGAGGGAACACTGAAGCTTTCTTT	CASSPSLGGNTEAFF
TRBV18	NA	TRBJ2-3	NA	TGTGCCAGCTCACCACCTGAGAGGACAGATACGCAGTATTTT	CASSPPERTDTQYF
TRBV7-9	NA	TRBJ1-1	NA	TGTGCCAGCAGCAATAAGATGAACACTGAAGCTTTCTTT	CASSNKMNTEAFF
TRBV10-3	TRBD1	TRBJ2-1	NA	TGTGCCATCAGTGAGTCGCTGACAGGGGCCTACAATGAGCAGTTCTTC	CAISESLTGAYNEQFF
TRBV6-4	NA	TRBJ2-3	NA	TGTGCCAGCAGTGACTCCCGGGGGGCAACAGATACGCAGTATTTT	CASSDSRGATDTQYF
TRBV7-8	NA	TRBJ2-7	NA	TGTGCCAGCAGCTTTGAAGTTGAAGACGAGCAGTACTTC	CASSFEVEDEQYF
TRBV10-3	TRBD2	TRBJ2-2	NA	TGTGCCATAAAAGAAAGCGGGAGGGACACCGGGGAGCTGTTTTTT	CAIKESGRDTGELFF
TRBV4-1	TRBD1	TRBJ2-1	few	TGCGCCAGCAGCCAAGACAGGGGGCGCGGTTTCGATGAGCAGTTCTTC	CASSQDRGRGFDEQFF
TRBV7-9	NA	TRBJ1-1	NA	TGTGCCAGCAGCCCCGGGGGGAACACTGAAGCTTTCTTT	CASSPGGNTEAFF
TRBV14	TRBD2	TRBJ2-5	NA	TGTGCCAGCAGCCAAGGGCTAGCGGCCTTCCAAGAGACCCAGTACTTC	CASSQGLAAFQETQYF
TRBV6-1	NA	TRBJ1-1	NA	TGTGCCAGCAGTGAAGCTTCAGGAGGGGATACTGAAGCTTTCTTT	CASSEASGGDTEAFF
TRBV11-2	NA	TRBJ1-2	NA	TGTGCCAGCAGCTCCGCCGGAAGAGGGGGTATTGGTGGCTACACCTTC	CASSSAGRGGIGGYTF
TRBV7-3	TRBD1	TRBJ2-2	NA	TGTGCCAGCAGCTTAACGTCGGGACAGGCCGGGGAGCTGTTTTTT	CASSLTSGQAGELFF
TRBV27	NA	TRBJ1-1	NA	TGTGCCAGCAGTTTATCGGTAGGGGACGAGAACACTGAAGCTTTCTTT	CASSLSVGDENTEAFF
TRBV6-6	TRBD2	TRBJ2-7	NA	TGTGCCAGCAGGCGGGAGGAAAATCCGGCCTACGAGCAGTACTTC	CASRREENPAYEQYF
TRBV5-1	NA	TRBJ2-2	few	TGCGCCAGCAGCTCTACTCCCGGGACATTCGACACCGGGGAGCTGTTTTTT	CASSSTPGTFDTGELFF
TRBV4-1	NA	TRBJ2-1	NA	TGCGCCAGCAGCCAAGAGATAGTTTTAGGGGATGAGCAGTTCTTC	CASSQEIVLGDEQFF
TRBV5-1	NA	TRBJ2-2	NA	TGCGCCAGCAGCTCCGGGACGCCGAACACCGGGGAGCTGTTTTTT	CASSSGTPNTGELFF
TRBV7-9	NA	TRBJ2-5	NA	TGTGCCAGCAGCGGAACGTGGCAAGAGACCCAGTACTTC	CASSGTWQETQYF
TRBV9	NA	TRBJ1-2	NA	TGTGCCAGCAGCCACGGGCCCGGGCCGGACTATGGCTACACCTTC	CASSHGPGPDYGYTF
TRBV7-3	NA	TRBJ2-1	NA	TGTGCCAGCAGCTTATCTCCCACCTCTAGCTCCTACAATGAGCAGTTCTTC	CASSLSPTSSSYNEQFF
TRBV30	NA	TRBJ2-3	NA	TGTGCCTGGAGTGTTCCAGGGTCCACAGATACGCAGTATTTT	CAWSVPGSTDTQYF
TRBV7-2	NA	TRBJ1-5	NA	TGTGCCAGCAGCGCGGACCTCCAACAACGGGCCCAGCATTTT	CASSADLQQRAQHF
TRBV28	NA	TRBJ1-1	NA	TGTGCCAGCAGTTTAGGAGGGGAAGAGAACACTGAAGCTTTCTTT	CASSLGGEENTEAFF
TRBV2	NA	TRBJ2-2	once	TGTGCCAGCAGTGAATACTCGCGGGAAACCGGGGAGCTGTTTTTT	CASSEYSRETGELFF
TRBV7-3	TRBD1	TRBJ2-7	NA	TGTGCCAGCAGCCTGGGGGCAGGGGGCGAGCAGTACTTC	CASSLGAGGEQYF
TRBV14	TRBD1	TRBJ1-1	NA	TGTGCCAGCAGCAACCGACAGGGGCTCCGGAGTACTGAAGCTTTCTTT	CASSNRQGLRSTEAFF
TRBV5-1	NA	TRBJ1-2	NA	TGCGCCAGCAGCTTATCAGACAGGAACTATGGCTACACCTTC	CASSLSDRNYGYTF
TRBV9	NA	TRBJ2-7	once	TGTGCCAGCAGCCCAGACCGACCCTACGAGCAGTACTTC	CASSPDRPYEQYF
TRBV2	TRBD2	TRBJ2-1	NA	TGTGCCAGCAGTCTGTCAGCGGGGTATGAGCAGTTCTTC	CASSLSAGYEQFF
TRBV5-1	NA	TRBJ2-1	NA	TGCGCCAGCAGCTTGGTTGGACCCGCGGAGGGGTCACGAGCGGCCTACAATGAGCAGTTCTTC	CASSLVGPAEGSRAAYNEQFF
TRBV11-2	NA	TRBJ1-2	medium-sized	TGTGCCAGCAGCTTAGTACAGGGTGGCTACGGCTACACCTTC	CASSLVQGGYGYTF
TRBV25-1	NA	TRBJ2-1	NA	TGTGCCAGCAGTCTTACCGTGACAGCCCCCTACAATGAGCAGTTCTTC	CASSLTVTAPYNEQFF
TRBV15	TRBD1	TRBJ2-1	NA	TGTGCCACCAGCAGGGGACAGGGATTTGATGAGCAGTTCTTC	CATSRGQGFDEQFF
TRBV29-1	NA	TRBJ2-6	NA	TGCAGCGGCCTTATATCTGGGGCCAACGTCCTGACTTTC	CSGLISGANVLTF
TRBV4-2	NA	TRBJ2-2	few	TGTGCCAGCAGCTCCGGGACGAAACATACCGGGGAGCTGTTTTTT	CASSSGTKHTGELFF
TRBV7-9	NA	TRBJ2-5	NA	TGTGCCAGCAGCCCGGGGTTAGTTGGAGAGACCCAGTACTTC	CASSPGLVGETQYF
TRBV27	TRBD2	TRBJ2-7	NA	TGTGCCAGCGCTAGCGGGGGTTCCTACGAGCAGTACTTC	CASASGGSYEQYF
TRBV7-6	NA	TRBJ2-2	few	TGTGCCAGCAGAATCGCGGTTACCGGGGAGCTGTTTTTT	CASRIAVTGELFF
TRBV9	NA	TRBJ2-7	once	TGTGCCAGCAGCGTAGGAGGTTCAAACACCTACGAGCAGTACTTC	CASSVGGSNTYEQYF
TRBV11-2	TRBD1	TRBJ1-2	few	TGTGCCAGCAGCTTATGGGGGACAGAAGTCAACTATGGCTACACCTTC	CASSLWGTEVNYGYTF
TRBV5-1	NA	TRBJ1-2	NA	TGCGCCAGCAGCTTGGCGGCTTCCGCTAACTATGGCTACACCTTC	CASSLAASANYGYTF
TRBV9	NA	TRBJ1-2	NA	TGTGCCAGCAGCGTAGGTCTCACAGAACCTGGCTACACCTTC	CASSVGLTEPGYTF